Presented here are 24 T cell receptor beta chains from one specimen sequenced in a study of blood T cells in healthy people across ages. PCR was performed a second time for 7 to 11 cycles using a sample-barcoded 5' primer and a J-beta primer mix. TCRdb called the 5' RACE reads again in MiXCR, with one record for every CDR3 protein. The table has about 780,000 distinct CDR3 sequences, about 47% seen once. The sequencing sample was made of blood. The receptors were gathered from a man at least 80 years old in good health.

On this clonotype: At one of its ends the junction is not consistent with the germline gene, which may arise from a read error. The chain carries TRBV30 and TRBJ2-1; 9 bases fit TRBD2. The CDR3 runs to 15 residues. Germline V gene lookup returns CDR1 GTSNPN and CDR2 SVGIG (reference sequence). The CDR3 sequence is CVWSVKGLATSEQFF. The CDR3 DNA reads as TGTGTCTGGAGTGTAAAGGGACTAGCCACTAGTGAGCAGTTCTTC.

V gene TRBV9 combines with J gene TRBJ1-1; D is perhaps TRBD1 (5 bases). V lost 0 bases and J lost 6, with 15 bases in between. The germline V gene has CDR1 SGDLS and CDR2 YYNGEE. This CDR3 is built from 15 residues. CDR3 DNA: TGTGCCAGCAGCGTAGATGGCAGGGTATTTTCTGAAGCTTTCTTT. Its protein product is CASSVDGRVFSEAFF. Combining the CDR3 with reference TRBV9 and TRBJ1-1 gives the whole variable domain DSGVTQTPKHLITATGQRVTLRCSPRSGDLSVYWYQQSLDQGLQFLIQYYNGEERAKGNILERFSAQQFPDLHSELNLSSLELGDSALYFCASSVDGRVFSEAFFGQGTRLTVV.

The chain carries TRBV15 and TRBJ2-5, with 8 positions matching TRBD2. Germline values: CDR1 LNHNV, CDR2 YYDKDF (reference sequence). J gave up 2 bases and V 0 bases, and 2 bases lay outside the gene matches. The CDR3 is 15 amino acids. CDR3 in amino acids: CATSRDREGQETQYF. CDR3 coding DNA: TGTGCCACCAGCAGAGATCGGGAGGGGCAAGAGACCCAGTACTTC.

This chain joins TRBV20-1 and TRBJ2-3, with 9 bases lining up with TRBD1. The CDR3 runs to 16 residues. V was clipped by 6 bases and J by 0 bases; unmatched bases: 10. Per the germline V gene, CDR1 is DFQATT and CDR2 is SNEGSKA (reference sequence). As DNA, the CDR3 is TGCAGTGCACGACCTGGGACAGGGCAAAGCACAGATACGCAGTATTTT. Its protein product is CSARPGTGQSTDTQYF.

The chain has TRBV28 and TRBJ2-7; unclear D gene. V lost 10 bases, J lost 3 bases, and 13 bases lay in between. Germline CDR1 reads MDHEN; CDR2 reads SYDVKM. The CDR3 contains 12 residues. This CDR3 reads CATSWRHYEQYF. DNA for the CDR3: TGTGCCACCTCGTGGCGGCACTACGAGCAGTACTTC.

The chain couples TRBV2 to TRBJ2-3; possibly TRBD2 for D (6 bases). Trimming took 5 bases from V and 3 from J, leaving 21 bases between them. CDR3 length: 17 amino acids. CDR1 and CDR2 from the germline V gene are SNHLY and FYNNEI. DNA of the CDR3: TGTGCCAGCAGTCCTCAACGCGACGGGGAGGAGACAGATACGCAGTATTTT. Protein product: CASSPQRDGEETDTQYF.

J is TRBJ2-7 and V is TRBV5-1; TRBD1 matches 7 bases. The CDR3 spans 15 residues. Germline V gene sequence: CDR1 SGHRS, CDR2 YFSETQ. J gave up 4 bases and V 4 bases, and 11 bases lay outside the gene matches. The CDR3 DNA follows: TGCGCCAGCAGCCCATCTAGACAGGGACCTTACGAGCAGTACTTC. Its protein is CASSPSRQGPYEQYF.

This clonotype was seen more than once but under ten times. The chain uses TRBV12-3 or TRBV12-4 and TRBJ2-3; D call uncertain. Trimming stripped 6 bases from V and 5 bases from J, with 12 bases between. There are 13 residues in the CDR3. As DNA, the CDR3 is TGTGCCAGCAGCCACACCACAATAGATACGCAGTATTTT. It codes for CASSHTTIDTQYF.

The chain links TRBV9 to TRBJ1-1, with D perhaps TRBD1 (6 bases). V was cut by 0 bases and J by 0 bases, with 9 bases left in between. Germline-derived CDR1 and CDR2 are SGDLS and YYNGEE. The CDR3 sequence is 15 residues long. CDR3 loop: CASSVAQGMNTEAFF. Here the CDR3 DNA reads TGTGCCAGCAGCGTAGCCCAGGGGATGAACACTGAAGCTTTCTTT.

The V call is TRBV9, the J call TRBJ1-1; possibly TRBD1 for D (6 bases). The CDR3 consists of 15 residues. With 0 bases removed from V and 4 bases from J, the gap between germline ends came to 13 bases. Germline CDR1 and CDR2: SGDLS and YYNGEE. The CDR3, as DNA: TGTGCCAGCAGCGTAGGGGCAGGGGTCGGCACTGAAGCTTTCTTT. Translating gives CASSVGAGVGTEAFF.

This chain uses TRBV27 with TRBJ2-5; TRBD2 matches at 12 bases. The ends lost 5 bases at V and 5 bases at J; junction bases unmatched: 6. Germline CDR1 reads MNHEY; CDR2 reads SMNVEV (reference sequence). CDR3 length equals 15 residues. DNA of the CDR3: TGTGCCAGCAGTGACGGGACTAGCGGGCTTGAGACCCAGTACTTC. Translating it yields CASSDGTSGLETQYF.

V usage is TRBV25-1 and J usage is TRBJ1-1; no firm D call. V lost 4 bases and J 3 bases, leaving 9 bases between the germline ends. The germline V gene encodes CDR1 MGHDK and CDR2 SYGVNS. This CDR3 region has 13 residues. The CDR3 bases are TGTGCCAGCAGTGGAACGGGCGACACTGAAGCTTTCTTT. This sequence encodes CASSGTGDTEAFF. The full variable domain, rest sourced from reference TRBV25-1 and TRBJ1-1, is EADIYQTPRYLVIGTGKKITLECSQTMGHDKMYWYQQDPGMELHLIHYSYGVNSTEKGDLSSESTVSRIRTEHFPLTLESARPSHTSQYLCASSGTGDTEAFFGQGTRLTVV.

This clonotype was detected a few times. The chain is built from TRBV12-3 or TRBV12-4 and TRBJ1-1; perhaps TRBD1 as D (5 bases). V lost 6 bases to trimming and J lost 7 bases, with 18 bases between them. CDR3 length: 14 residues. CDR3 sequence: CASRGDGRRSEAFF. CDR3 sequence (DNA): TGTGCCAGCAGGGGGGACGGCCGGCGGAGTGAAGCTTTCTTT.

The gene calls are TRBV20-1 and TRBJ2-7; TRBD1 agrees at 11 bases. CDR3 size: 14 residues. V was pared by 6 bases and J by 2 bases, with 6 bases of the junction left unmatched. CDR1 DFQATT and CDR2 SNEGSKA come from the germline V gene (reference sequence). DNA of the CDR3: TGCAGTGCCCGTGGACAGGGGGCCCCCTACGAGCAGTACTTC. Its translation is CSARGQGAPYEQYF.

Comments on this clonotype: With a much larger clone just one base away, this may be a read error. The chain has TRBV10-3 and TRBJ2-7; TRBD1 matches at 10 bases. Germline-derived CDR1 and CDR2 are ENHRY and SYGVKD. V was pared by 6 bases and J by 6 bases, with 8 bases of the junction left unmatched. This CDR3 spans 14 amino acids. The DNA of the CDR3 is TGTGCCATCAGGAAGGGACAGGGGACCTCCGAGCAGTACTTC. Translating it yields CAIRKGQGTSEQYF.

This clonotype appeared a few times. CDR3 sequence reads: CASSSGPDHVQETQYF. CDR3 sequence (DNA): TGTGCCAGCAGTTCCGGGCCTGATCACGTACAAGAGACCCAGTACTTC. This rearrangement joins TRBV12-3 or TRBV12-4 to TRBJ2-5; D unresolved. Trimming shortened V by 4 bases and J by 2 bases, and 17 bases separated the two germline ends. This CDR3 contains 16 residues.

The sample holds a few counts of this clonotype. This sequence may be a read error, since a much larger clone differs from it by one base. The chain uses TRBV12-3 or TRBV12-4 and TRBJ2-1; 9 nucleotides agree with TRBD2. The end of the DNA is better explained by TRBJ2-7, so the J call may be wrong. CDR3 length: 17 amino acids. The CDR3 protein is CASSSLATSGFYNEQYF. The CDR3 DNA is TGTGCCAGCAGTTCCCTCGCGACTAGCGGATTCTACAATGAGCAGTACTTC.

The gene calls are TRBV20-1 and TRBJ2-1, with a weak D call TRBD1 (6 bases). Germline V gene data show CDR1 as DFQATT and CDR2 as SNEGSKA (reference sequence). The CDR3 is made up of 14 amino acids. The germline V and J ends were trimmed by 0 bases and 7 bases, with 13 bases remaining between them. The CDR3 DNA reads TGCAGTGCTAGAGATGGTTCAGGGGTGAATGAGCAGTTCTTC. Translating gives CSARDGSGVNEQFF.

The rearrangement uses TRBV30 and TRBJ2-2; no clear D gene. Germline CDR1 is GTSNPN and CDR2 is SVGIG (reference sequence). The CDR3 runs 13 residues. Trimming stripped 4 bases from V and 1 base from J, with 7 bases between. Written as DNA, the CDR3 is TGTGCCTGGAAGAGAGGGAACACCGGGGAGCTGTTTTTT. It encodes CAWKRGNTGELFF.

The chain carries TRBV5-1 and TRBJ2-4; 7 bases are shared with TRBD1. The V gene's germline CDR1 is SGHRS and CDR2 YFSETQ. J lost 8 bases, V lost 3 bases, and 8 bases had no gene match. The CDR3 extends over 14 amino acids. CDR3 DNA sequence: TGCGCCAGCAGCTCAACAGGGGCAGGGGACATTCAGTACTTC. Encoded protein: CASSSTGAGDIQYF.

J is TRBJ1-5 and V is TRBV20-1; D not certain. Germline V CDR1 and CDR2: DFQATT, SNEGSKA (reference sequence). Trimming took 1 base from V and 11 from J, leaving 15 bases between them. CDR3 size: 13 residues. The CDR3 region has the DNA TGCAGTGCTAGAGGGCCCGGGGATAGGGCCCAGCATTTT. It translates to CSARGPGDRAQHF.

V is TRBV6-5 and J is TRBJ2-7; TRBD2 is a possible D gene (5 bases). Germline lookup yields CDR1 MNHEY and CDR2 SVGAGI. The CDR3 is made up of 14 amino acids. V was shortened by 6 bases and J by 2 bases, with 14 bases between the two germline ends. CDR3 nucleotide sequence: TGTGCCAGCAGCCTAACGGACTTCCCCTACGAGCAGTACTTC. Its translation: CASSLTDFPYEQYF.

This clonotype was detected many times. The gene calls are TRBV20-1 and TRBJ1-4, with a tentative D call TRBD1 (6 bases). The V gene lost 0 bases and the J gene lost 4 bases, with 12 bases spanning the gap. CDR1 is DFQATT, CDR2 SNEGSKA, per germline (reference sequence). The CDR3 has 15 residues. The CDR3 nucleotides read TGCAGTGCTAGAGACTATCGACAGGTTAATGAAAAACTGTTTTTT. Translation: CSARDYRQVNEKLFF.

This clonotype was seen once. CDR3: CASTWTSGSTGELFF. The CDR3 DNA reads TGTGCCAGCACTTGGACTAGCGGGAGCACCGGGGAGCTGTTTTTT. The rearrangement joins TRBV6-2 or TRBV6-3 to TRBJ2-2; 13 bases fit TRBD2. The CDR3 has 15 amino acids. The ends lost 7 bases at V and 4 bases at J; junction bases unmatched: 3. The germline CDR1 and CDR2 sequences are MNHEY and SVGEGT.